Listed below are T cell receptor beta chains from one sample, sequenced in a study of CD49a tissue-resident CD8 T cells in human skin. Method: immunoSEQ multiplex PCR; TCRdb's copy keeps in-frame clones and lacks some. The sample table sets out dozens of clones. Sequencing was done on a sample of CLA+ CD8+ effector memory T cells sorted from blood. Receptors originate from a human donor in good health. Each CDR3 is given with its conserved first and last residue. The D gene is left open where the match is weak. A clone size is listed for some rows: how often the clone was seen (once, few, many), or a class if it is expanded.

>TRBJ1-1|TRBD1|19|.|TRBV7-8
TGTGCCAGTCGACAAACCGTAGGGAGGGACAGGAGCATCAACAGTGAAGCTTTCTTT
CASRQTVGRDRSINSEAFF
>TRBJ2-5|TRBD2|14|once|TRBV7-9
TGTGCCAGCAGCGTACGGGGGGTCCGCGAGACCCAGTACTTC
CASSVRGVRETQYF
>TRBJ2-2|TRBD1|18|.|TRBV30
TGTGCCTGGTGGAGAGACAGGGGGACCTATACGAACACCGGGGAGCTGTTTTTT
CAWWRDRGTYTNTGELFF
>TRBJ2-1|.|16|.|TRBV5-1
TGCGCCAGCAGCTTGTACGGGGTAGCGGCCCATAATGAGCAGTTCTTC
CASSLYGVAAHNEQFF
>TRBJ2-5|TRBD2|17|.|TRBV4-1
TGCGCCAGCAACCGCCGGGGGACTAGCGGTCCTGAGGAGACCCAGTACTTC
CASNRRGTSGPEETQYF
>TRBJ2-2|.|15|.|TRBV16
TGTGCCAGCAGCCAATCAACCCCGCGTGGTGGGGAGCTGTTTTTT
CASSQSTPRGGELFF
>TRBJ1-5|.|16|once|TRBV5-8
TGTGCCAGCAGGAGGGTGGCGGGGGAGGGCAATCAGCCCCAGCATTTT
CASRRVAGEGNQPQHF
>TRBJ2-3|.|16|.|TRBV7-9
TGTGCCAGCAGCTTAGCGTGGGCAGCCTTCACAGATACGCAGTATTTT
CASSLAWAAFTDTQYF
>TRBJ2-1|.|15|.|TRBV4-3
TGCGCCAGCAGCCAAGACGGGACAAACTACAATGAGCAGTTCTTC
CASSQDGTNYNEQFF
>TRBJ2-6|.|18|.|TRBV7-4
TGTGCCAGCAGCAGCGCGGACAGCTCACAAAGTCGGGCCAACGTCCTGACTTTC
CASSSADSSQSRANVLTF
>TRBJ2-1|TRBD2|16|once|TRBV27
TGTGCCAGCAGAAGGACTAGCGGGGGGTGGGGCAATGAGCAGTTCTTC
CASRRTSGGWGNEQFF
>TRBJ2-4|.|15|.|TRBV9
TGTGCCAGCAGCCCCCGCCGGGTAGCCAAAAACATTCAGTACTTC
CASSPRRVAKNIQYF
>TRBJ2-7|.|13|.|TRBV4-3
TGCGCCAGCAGCCAAGATCCGTGGCCCGAGCAGTACTTC
CASSQDPWPEQYF
>TRBJ2-4|.|15|.|TRBV6-5
TGTGCCAGCAGTTACTATCAGGGGGCCAAAAACATTCAGTACTTC
CASSYYQGAKNIQYF
>TRBJ2-3|.|11|.|TRBV20-1
TGCAGTGCTGGCAGCACAGATACGCAGTATTTT
CSAGSTDTQYF
>TRBJ2-1|TRBD2|15|.|TRBV7-9
TGTGCCAGCAGCGTAACTAGCGGTTACTACAATGAGCAGTTCTTC
CASSVTSGYYNEQFF
>TRBJ2-5|.|14|.|TRBV7-6
TGTGCCAGCAGCTTATGGCGGAAGGAAGAGACCCAGTACTTC
CASSLWRKEETQYF
>TRBJ1-3|.|12|.|TRBV30
TGTGCCTGGATGAGCTCTGGAAACACCATATATTTT
CAWMSSGNTIYF
>TRBJ1-2|.|11|.|TRBV27
TGTGCCAGCGGGCGAGACTATGGCTACACCTTC
CASGRDYGYTF
>TRBJ2-2|TRBD2|19|.|TRBV30
TGTGCCTGGAGTTTAGTGGGAGGGGCGGGAGGGCCAGTCACCGGGGAGCTGTTTTTT
CAWSLVGGAGGPVTGELFF
>TRBJ1-2|.|13|.|TRBV28
TGTGCCAGCAGCCCTCTCCCACATAAGGGCTACACCTTC
CASSPLPHKGYTF
>TRBJ1-6|.|15|.|TRBV5-8
TGTGCCAGCAGCTTGGAGCGGGTATCGGATTCACCCCTCCACTTT
CASSLERVSDSPLHF
>TRBJ2-2|.|12|.|TRBV28
TGTGCCAGCGCAGAGGTAGGCGGGGAGCTGTTTTTT
CASAEVGGELFF
>TRBJ2-3|TRBD2|19|.|TRBV5-4
TGTGCCAGCAGCTTGGGAGGACTAGCGGGGGGGCTTGGAACAGATACGCAGTATTTT
CASSLGGLAGGLGTDTQYF
>TRBJ2-5|TRBD2|17|.|TRBV7-8
TGTGCCAGCAGCCCAGAGAGGGCTAGCGGGAGATTAGAGACCCAGTACTTC
CASSPERASGRLETQYF
>TRBJ1-2|.|16|.|TRBV4-1
TGCGCCAGCAGCCAAGCTATCGGGATACAGAACTATGGCTACACCTTC
CASSQAIGIQNYGYTF
>TRBJ2-5|.|13|.|TRBV4-1
TGCGCCAGCAGCGAGGACTACCAAGAGACCCAGTACTTC
CASSEDYQETQYF
>TRBJ2-1|TRBD1|18|.|TRBV7-9
TGTGCCAGCAGCTCCAGTTGGGGACAGGGGGATTTGTACAATGAGCAGTTCTTC
CASSSSWGQGDLYNEQFF
>TRBJ2-5|TRBD1|15|.|TRBV4-1
TGCGCCAGCAGTCCCGGGACAGGACTCGAAGAGACCCAGTACTTC
CASSPGTGLEETQYF
>TRBJ1-4|.|15|.|TRBV5-8
TGTGCCAGCAGCTTGGGCGGGGTCAATAATGAAAAACTGTTTTTT
CASSLGGVNNEKLFF
>TRBJ2-2|TRBD2|16|.|TRBV9
TGTGCCAGCAGGGGATGGCGGGGGGCGAACACCGGGGAGCTGTTTTTT
CASRGWRGANTGELFF
>TRBJ2-3|TRBD2|16|.|TRBV5-1
TGCGCCAGCAGCCAACCACTAGCGGGACGCACAGATACGCAGTATTTT
CASSQPLAGRTDTQYF
>TRBJ1-6|.|16|.|TRBV19
TGTGCCAGTAGTATAGTAAGGAGCTCCTATAATTCACCCCTCCACTTT
CASSIVRSSYNSPLHF
>TRBJ1-1|TRBD1|12|.|TRBV30
TGTGCCTGGGACCCACAGGGGGACGAAGCTTTCTTT
CAWDPQGDEAFF
>TRBJ1-1|.|16|.|TRBV19
TGTGCCAGTAGTATGTGGGGAGGGGTGGTGAACACTGAAGCTTTCTTT
CASSMWGGVVNTEAFF
>TRBJ2-3|.|11|.|TRBV10-1
TGCGCCAGCAGGTCAGGGGATACGCAGTATTTT
CASRSGDTQYF
>TRBJ2-1|.|12|.|TRBV6-6
TGTGCCAGCAGCAGACCGCGGAATGAGCAGTTCTTC
CASSRPRNEQFF